This TCR beta chain was sequenced during a study of blood T cell repertoires in COVID-19. Across the study: COVID-19 samples collected from the United States, Italy and Spain covered acute and convalescent phases.

In the original processing: Reference gene primer amplification yielded estimated nucleated cell counts. Using immunoSEQ multiplex PCR, the repertoire was profiled, and TCRdb retains in-frame clones only, with some absent. D and trimming come from the DNA, and the V and J calls and clone size come from that table. The table includes roughly 100,000 clones, around 89% detected once. The germline V gene encodes CDR1 WSHSY and CDR2 SAAADI. V shed 3 bases and J shed 3 bases, with 14 bases lying between them. This CDR3 has 15 amino acids. The chain couples TRBV10-2 to TRBJ1-2; TRBD1 is a possible D gene (5 bases). Sample: peripheral blood. The sequence came from a woman of 80 years or more with acute or convalescent COVID-19. This CDR3 reads CASSEGSGLDYGYTF. The DNA for the CDR3 is TGCGCCAGCAGTGAAGGTTCAGGGTTGGACTATGGCTACACCTTC.